Shown below are 19 T cell receptor beta chains from a single sample sequenced in a study of Graves' ophthalmopathy and Graves' hyperthyroidism. Amplified TCR beta CDR3 regions were obtained using RNA transcripts as template. HTBI primers were employed in first-round RT-PCR, then a second-round multiplex PCR followed. TCRdb analysed the multiplex PCR reads with MiXCR anew, one entry per CDR3 protein. The profile shows approximately 380,000 distinct CDR3 sequences, 21% of them singletons. The source material was peripheral blood. The receptors were sampled from a woman aged 18-29 years with stable Graves' hyperthyroidism.

This clonotype was picked up many times. An end of the junction does not agree with germline; a read error may underlie this. The chain employs TRBV12-3 or TRBV12-4 and TRBJ1-1; D remains unclear. This CDR3 has 14 amino acids. CDR3 nucleotide sequence: TGTGCCGGCAGTTTCGTTGGAGGGAACACTGAAGCTTTCTTT. The encoded protein is CAGSFVGGNTEAFF.

This clonotype was recorded many times. The chain employs TRBV9 and TRBJ1-2; 10 nucleotides agree with TRBD1. CDR1 is SGDLS, CDR2 YYNGEE, per germline. V shed 5 bases, J shed 5 bases, and the junction held 9 bases outside the gene matches. The CDR3 runs to 15 residues. The DNA for the CDR3 is TGTGCCAGCAGGGATACGGGACAGGGGATGTATGGCTACACCTTC. Protein product: CASRDTGQGMYGYTF.

This clonotype has a count of ten or more. J is TRBJ1-2 and V is TRBV6-1; no clear D. V was shortened by 0 bases and J by 2 bases, with 7 bases between the two germline ends. The CDR3 is 14 amino acids. The germline gives CDR1 MNHNS, CDR2 SASEGT. The chain's CDR3 is CASSEARGNYGYTF. CDR3 bases: TGTGCCAGCAGTGAAGCGAGAGGAAACTATGGCTACACCTTC.

This clonotype was seen repeatedly, ten times or more. The chain has TRBV30 and TRBJ2-7; D is uncertain. V lost 4 bases and J 1 base, leaving 14 bases between the germline ends. CDR3 size: 14 residues. Germline V gives CDR1 GTSNPN, CDR2 SVGIG (reference sequence). CDR3 sequence (DNA): TGTGCCTGGAACTCTCAAGGACGGTCCTACGAGCAGTACTTC. This codes for CAWNSQGRSYEQYF.

The V call is TRBV15, the J call TRBJ2-7; no reliable D call. The CDR3 contains 13 residues. Trimming took off 0 bases at V and 7 bases at J, with 10 bases between the two ends. Germline CDR1 is LNHNV and CDR2 is YYDKDF (reference sequence). The CDR3 region is CATSRDLEGEQYF. In DNA, the CDR3 is TGTGCCACCAGCAGAGATTTGGAAGGGGAGCAGTACTTC.

This clonotype was counted between two and nine times. The chain has TRBV3-1 and TRBJ1-1, with D unclear. Looked up from germline, CDR1 is LGHDT and CDR2 is YNNKEL (reference sequence). With 1 base removed from V and 0 bases from J, the gap between germline ends came to 3 bases. This CDR3 spans 13 amino acids. CDR3 sequence (DNA): TGTGCCAGCAGCCAAGTGATGAACACTGAAGCTTTCTTT. It encodes CASSQVMNTEAFF.

V is TRBV5-1 and J is TRBJ1-6; D uncertain. Looked up from germline, CDR1 is SGHRS and CDR2 is YFSETQ. Trimming took 3 bases from V and 8 from J, leaving 21 bases between them. The CDR3 extends over 17 amino acids. This chain's CDR3 is CASSSDPSFDEDSPLHF. CDR3 DNA sequence: TGCGCCAGCAGCTCGGACCCTTCATTCGACGAGGATTCACCCCTCCACTTT.

On this clonotype itself: A read error may explain this, as a much larger clone is one base away. Without the conserved terminal phenylalanine or tryptophan, this CDR3 likely stems from a read error. The chain combines TRBV5-1 with TRBJ2-2; D tentatively fits TRBD1 or TRBD2 (5 bases each). CDR3 length: 12 amino acids. V lost 5 bases and J lost 3, with 5 bases in between. The V gene's germline CDR1 is SGHRS and CDR2 YFSETQ. The CDR3 bases are TGCGCCAGCAGGGGGGACACCGGGGAGCTGTTTTCT. Protein product: CASRGDTGELFS.

This clonotype was seen ten or more times. This sequence joins TRBV6-2 or TRBV6-3 and TRBJ2-7; 7 bases are shared with TRBD1. CDR3 length: 12 amino acids. With V trimmed by 5 bases and J by 4 bases, 2 bases remained unmatched. From germline, CDR1 is MNHEY and CDR2 SVGEGT. The CDR3 region has the DNA TGTGCCAGCAGTAGGGGGCTATACGAGCAGTACTTC. It encodes CASSRGLYEQYF.

Regarding this clonotype: A much larger clone is a single base away; this may be a read error. The chain has TRBV6-5 and TRBJ2-5; 10 bases map to TRBD1. This CDR3 contains 16 residues. V trimming: 4 bases; J trimming: 1 base; junction bases outside the gene matches: 6. Germline CDR1 and CDR2: MNHEY and SVGAGI. In DNA form, the CDR3 reads TGTGCCAGCAGTTTTTCGGGACAGGGGTTCCAAGAGACCCAGTACTTC. Its protein product is CASSFSGQGFQETQYF.

In the case of this clonotype: It may be a read error: a sequence one base away is much more abundant. The chain links TRBV7-2 to TRBJ1-3; 7 positions agree with TRBD1. CDR1 and CDR2 from the germline V gene are SGHTA and FQGNSA. The CDR3 contains 15 residues. Trimming removed 5 bases from V and 0 bases from J; junction bases left unmatched: 4. CDR3 DNA: TGTGCCAGCAGCAGGGACAGTAACTCTGGAAACACCATATATTTT. As protein: CASSRDSNSGNTIYF.

Ten or more counts support this clonotype. This rearrangement joins TRBV19 to TRBJ2-7, with 13 bases aligning to TRBD2. CDR1 and CDR2 (germline): LNHDA, SQIVND (reference sequence). Losses at the gene ends were 7 bases for V and 0 bases for J; bases not matched to a gene: 12. This CDR3 is built from 18 residues. CDR3 amino acids: CASTNSGLAGRSSYEQYF. CDR3 sequence (DNA): TGTGCCAGTACCAACTCGGGACTAGCGGGACGGAGCTCCTACGAGCAGTACTTC.

The chain links TRBV12-5 to TRBJ1-1; 7 bases fit TRBD1. V trimming: 7 bases; J trimming: 3 bases; junction bases outside the gene matches: 8. The CDR3 loop spans 14 amino acids. Germline-derived CDR1 and CDR2 are LGHNT and FRNRAP. The CDR3 coding sequence is TGTGCTAGTGCACCCGACAGGGAGGACACTGAAGCTTTCTTT. It yields the protein CASAPDREDTEAFF.

This clonotype appeared many times. The CDR3 coding sequence is TGTGCCAGCAGCTTAGCGGGAGCAGTAGGCGAGCAGTACTTC. Its translation: CASSLAGAVGEQYF. The chain is built from TRBV7-2 and TRBJ2-7; D might be TRBD2 (5 bases). The CDR3 is made up of 14 amino acids. Germline V CDR1 and CDR2: SGHTA, FQGNSA. V was shortened by 0 bases and J by 6 bases, with 12 bases between the two germline ends.

The table lists this clonotype with many counts. The chain carries TRBV12-5 and TRBJ1-2; TRBD1 is a possible D gene (5 bases). This CDR3 has 14 amino acids. With 0 bases removed from V and 4 bases from J, the gap between germline ends came to 9 bases. CDR1 is LGHNT and CDR2 is FRNRAP in the germline V gene. This chain's CDR3 is CASGLVHGAYGYTF. CDR3 nucleotides: TGTGCTAGTGGTTTGGTACATGGGGCCTATGGCTACACCTTC.

There are many counts of this clonotype. The V call is TRBV4-1, the J call TRBJ2-5, with 11 bases matching TRBD2. This CDR3 has 16 amino acids. V lost 0 bases, J lost 3 bases, and 3 bases stayed unmatched. Germline CDR1 reads MGHRA; CDR2 reads YSYEKL. In DNA form, the CDR3 reads TGCGCCAGCAGCCAAGAAGGACTAGCGGGTGAAGAGACCCAGTACTTC. Its translation is CASSQEGLAGEETQYF.

The gene calls are TRBV11-2 and TRBJ2-6, with 10 positions matching TRBD2. The CDR3 runs to 18 residues. CDR1 and CDR2 from the germline V gene are SGHAT and FQNNGV. Losses at the gene ends were 5 bases for V and 0 bases for J; bases not matched to a gene: 7. The CDR3 DNA reads as TGTGCCAGCAGCCCTCTAGCGGGAGCAAGCTCTGGGGCCAACGTCCTGACTTTC. It encodes CASSPLAGASSGANVLTF.

This clonotype was recorded many times. The chain uses TRBV7-2 and TRBJ2-7; 7 bases fit TRBD1. Germline values: CDR1 SGHTA, CDR2 FQGNSA. The CDR3 runs 15 residues. The ends lost 5 bases at V and 1 base at J; junction bases unmatched: 8. CDR3 in amino acids: CASSASRTGSYEQYF. The CDR3 DNA sequence: TGTGCCAGCAGCGCGTCTCGGACAGGATCCTACGAGCAGTACTTC. The variable domain in full, with the rest retrieved from reference TRBV7-2 and TRBJ2-7, is GAGVSQSPSNKVTEKGKDVELRCDPISGHTALYWYRQSLGQGLEFLIYFQGNSAPDKSGLPSDRFSAERTGGSVSTLTIQRTQQEDSAVYLCASSASRTGSYEQYFGPGTRLTVT.

This clonotype appeared many times. This chain connects TRBV15 to TRBJ2-5, with 10 bases matching TRBD2. CDR1 LNHNV and CDR2 YYDKDF come from the germline V gene (reference sequence). Trimming cost V 7 bases and J 7 bases; bases outside gene matches: 9. CDR3 length: 14 residues. CDR3 protein: CATNPKLAGSTQYF. The CDR3 DNA sequence: TGTGCCACCAACCCTAAACTAGCGGGATCGACCCAGTACTTC.